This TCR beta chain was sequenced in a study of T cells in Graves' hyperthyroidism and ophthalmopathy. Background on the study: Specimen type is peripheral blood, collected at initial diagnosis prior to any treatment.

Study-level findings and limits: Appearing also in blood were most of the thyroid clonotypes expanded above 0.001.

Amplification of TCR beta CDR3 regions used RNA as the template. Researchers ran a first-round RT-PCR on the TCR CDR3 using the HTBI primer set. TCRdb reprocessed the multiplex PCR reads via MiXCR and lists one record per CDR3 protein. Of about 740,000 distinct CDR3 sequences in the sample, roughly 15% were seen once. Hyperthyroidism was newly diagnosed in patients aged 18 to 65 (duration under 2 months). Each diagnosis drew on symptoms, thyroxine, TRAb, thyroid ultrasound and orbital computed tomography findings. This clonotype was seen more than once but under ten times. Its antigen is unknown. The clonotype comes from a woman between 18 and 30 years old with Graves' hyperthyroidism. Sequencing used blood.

The CDR3 DNA follows: TGCGCCAGCAGCCAAGCCAGGGGGGTGGAAGATACGCAGTATTTT. It yields the protein CASSQARGVEDTQYF. This sequence joins TRBV4-1 and TRBJ2-3; possible D gene TRBD1, 7 bases. Trimming removed 1 base at V and 5 bases at J, with 13 bases between. This CDR3 has 15 amino acids. From germline, CDR1 is MGHRA and CDR2 YSYEKL.